This record looks at one T cell receptor beta chain sequence and its context. One end of the junction fails to match germline, which may point to a read error. The entry originates in a study of T cells in Graves' hyperthyroidism and ophthalmopathy. Regions amplified from RNA transcripts were the TCR beta CDR3 regions. HTBI primers were used for first-round RT-PCR of the TCR CDR3. TCRdb recomputed calls from the multiplex PCR reads with MiXCR, one row per CDR3 protein. The table lists about half a million distinct CDR3 sequences, around 22% of them singletons. The sequence was obtained from a woman aged 30 to 39 with Graves' ophthalmopathy. Source material: blood.

This CDR3 reads CAGSGGEMNTEAFF. The CDR3 DNA reads TGCGCCGGCAGCGGTGGGGAGATGAACACTGAAGCTTTCTTT. This chain uses TRBV5-1 with TRBJ1-1; D uncertain. This CDR3 region has 14 residues. Germline loops: CDR1 SGHRS, CDR2 YFSETQ.